The 19 T cell receptor beta chains in this list originate from one sample, sequenced in a study of CD8+ T cells in alopecia areata. Extracted RNA was reverse transcribed into cDNA, the sequencing template. Clones were sequenced by immunoSEQ multiplex PCR, and TCRdb holds only the in-frame ones, with some missing. There are about 110,000 clones in the sample, none observed a single time. Material: lesional skin. The source of these receptors is a C3H/HeJ mouse with alopecia areata. As its MHC haplotype, the strain has H2-k.

Remarks on this clone: Each gene name is a mouse one. The sequence runs out 4 residues before the end of the CDR3; the remainder is reconstructed from the germline J gene. The rearrangement links TRBV19 to TRBJ1-2, with 10 bases identical to TRBD1. Looked up from germline, CDR1 is FNHDT and CDR2 is SITEND (reference sequence). V dropped 3 bases and J dropped 3; count of bases not matched to a gene: 2. The CDR3 sequence is 14 residues long. CDR3 sequence: CASSRDRGDSDYTF. Partial CDR3 DNA: TGTGCCAGCAGTAGGGACAGGGGTGACTCC. The full variable domain, its missing parts supplied by reference TRBV19 and TRBJ1-2, is GGIITQTPKFLIGQEGQKLTLKCQQNFNHDTMYWYRQDSGKGLRLIYYSITENDLQKGDLSEGYDASREKKSSFSLTVTSAQKNEMAVFLCASSRDRGDSDYTFGSGTRLLVI.

Comment on this clone: At residue 12, TCRdb's protein is not the same as the translated DNA, so the protein here was read from the DNA. Here the gene names and germline are mouse. Read coverage stops 3 residues before the CDR3 terminus; the germline J gene supplies the remainder. The genes are TRBV13-1 and TRBJ1-6; tentatively, D is TRBD1 (5 bases). TRBJ1-6 is sorted into the ORF group, with uncertain function. Trimming shortened V by 2 bases and J by 8 bases, and 14 bases separated the two germline ends. There are 15 residues in the CDR3. Looked up from germline, CDR1 is NSHNY and CDR2 is SYGAGN. CDR3 amino acids: CASSERRQGDSPLYF. The CDR3 bases that were read are TGTGCCAGCAGTGAAAGGAGGCAGGGCGATTCGCCC.

This clone was counted between two and nine times. The genes are named according to mouse. From the germline J gene comes the end of the CDR3, since the read stops 4 residues before it. The chain has TRBV5 and TRBJ2-1; TRBD2 aligns across 11 bases. The CDR3 loop spans 17 amino acids. CDR1 LGHNA and CDR2 YNLKQL come from the germline V gene (reference sequence). J was trimmed by 1 base and V by 0 bases; bases with no gene match: 2. The CDR3 protein is CASSQERDWGNYAEQFF. Partial CDR3 DNA: TGTGCCAGCAGCCAAGAACGGGACTGGGGGAACTATGCT.

As for this clone: Gene names are mouse gene names. The CDR3 goes on 4 residues after the read ends, and that part is filled in from the germline J gene. The chain has TRBV13-3 and TRBJ2-4; D perhaps matches TRBD2 (5 bases). Germline V CDR1 and CDR2: NNHDY, SYVADS. This CDR3 has 14 residues. Trimming took off 2 bases at V and 3 bases at J, with 10 bases between the two ends. The sequenced part of the CDR3 DNA is TGTGCCAGCAGTGACCTGGGAGCACAAAAC. It translates to CASSDLGAQN. The whole CDR3 is CASSDLGAQNTLYF.

In the case of this clone: The database protein in TCRdb disagrees with the DNA translation at residue 13; the sequence shown here was translated from the DNA. All gene names here are mouse names. The read comes to an end 3 residues before the CDR3 does, leaving the germline J gene to fill in the end. The identical CDR3 is also encoded by other nucleotide sequences in the sample. This sequence joins TRBV1 and TRBJ1-3; TRBD1 matches 12 bases. V shed 3 bases, J shed 4 bases, and the junction held 4 bases outside the gene matches. Germline CDR1 reads NSQYPW; CDR2 reads LRSPGD (reference sequence). The CDR3 is 16 residues long. The sequenced CDR3 bases are TGCACCTGCAGTGCGGGGGACAGGGGGCTGGGAAATACG. It encodes CTCSAGDRGLGNT. The entire CDR3 protein reads CTCSAGDRGLGNTLYF.

Comment on this clone: The genes are named according to mouse. From the germline J gene comes the end of the CDR3, since the read stops 4 residues before it. The genes are TRBV13-1 and TRBJ2-1, with a possible D match to TRBD1 (6 bases). With 3 bases removed from V and 4 bases from J, the gap between germline ends came to 8 bases. The CDR3 spans 13 residues. Looked up from germline, CDR1 is NSHNY and CDR2 is SYGAGN. The CDR3 DNA, read in part, is TGTGCCAGCAGTGGAGGGGGATATGCT. Translating it yields CASSGGGYA. The complete CDR3 reads CASSGGGYAEQFF.

This clone has more than one count but fewer than ten. TCRdb's protein sequence differs at residue 12 from the translated DNA; the protein presented here follows the DNA. Gene names refer to mouse genes. The CDR3 end is not reached by the read, which stops 3 residues before it; the germline J gene fills it in. The chain employs TRBV1 and TRBJ1-3, with a possible D match to TRBD1 (5 bases). The CDR3 extends over 15 amino acids. Per the germline V gene, CDR1 is NSQYPW and CDR2 is LRSPGD (reference sequence). The CDR3 spells CPCSPRQNSGNTLYF. Partial CDR3 DNA: TGCCCCTGCAGTCCTCGACAGAATTCTGGAAATACG.

This clone was found a few times. At residue 13, the DNA translation does not agree with TCRdb's protein; the protein displayed here is the one encoded by the DNA. Genes and germline come from the mouse. The CDR3 extends 3 residues past the end of the read, so its final part is completed from the germline J gene. The chain links TRBV13-3 to TRBJ1-6, with a weak D call TRBD1 (6 bases). TRBJ1-6 is treated as an ORF (open reading frame) with a function not yet certain. The CDR3 sequence is 16 residues long. Trimming removed 0 bases at V and 6 bases at J, with 13 bases between. Per the germline V gene, CDR1 is NNHDY and CDR2 is SYVADS. The CDR3 DNA, read in part, is TGTGCCAGCAGTGATGCCGGGGGGGCCAGTAATTCGCCC. It translates to CASSDAGGASNSP. The CDR3, in full, reads CASSDAGGASNSPLYF.

About this clone itself: Mouse gene names and germline throughout. The CDR3 is cut off 4 residues early in the read; its end comes from the germline J gene. The J gene is TRBJ2-7, the V gene TRBV19; tentatively, D is TRBD1 (7 bases). CDR1 FNHDT and CDR2 SITEND come from the germline V gene (reference sequence). This CDR3 spans 15 amino acids. The CDR3 protein is CASSIVEGAIDEQYF. The DNA read from the CDR3 is TGTGCCAGCAGTATAGTCGAGGGGGCGATCGAT.

For this clone: Any gene name here is a mouse gene name. The read ends 4 residues early relative to the CDR3; the germline J gene fills the gap. The rearrangement joins TRBV19 to TRBJ2-7, with D possibly matching TRBD1 (6 bases). The CDR3 loop spans 14 amino acids. In germline, CDR1 is FNHDT, CDR2 SITEND (reference sequence). The DNA read from the CDR3 is TGTGCCAGCAGTATAGCTCCGGACAGATAT. This codes for CASSIAPDRY. From start to end, the CDR3 is CASSIAPDRYEQYF.

Points on this clone: Gene names and germline refer to mouse. Coverage ceases 4 residues before the CDR3 finishes, and the germline J gene fills in the end. The genes are TRBV19 and TRBJ1-2, with D maybe TRBD1 (6 bases). V lost 5 bases, J lost 1 base, and 9 bases lay in between. Germline V gives CDR1 FNHDT, CDR2 SITEND (reference sequence). CDR3 length: 13 residues. Incomplete CDR3 DNA: TGTGCCAGCAGCATGACAGGAAACTCC. It codes for CASSMTGNS. The CDR3 in full is CASSMTGNSDYTF.

In regard to this clone: Each gene name is a mouse one. The observed sequence ends 4 residues before the CDR3 terminus, with the missing tail filled in from the germline J gene. The genes are TRBV13-3 and TRBJ1-2; weak D call: TRBD1 (5 bases). Germline values: CDR1 NNHDY, CDR2 SYVADS. Trimming took off 2 bases at V and 3 bases at J, with 17 bases between the two ends. The CDR3 extends over 16 amino acids. The CDR3 spells CASSDLGPGLDSDYTF. CDR3 bases read: TGTGCCAGCAGTGACCTCGGGCCAGGGTTGGACTCC.

For this clone: Gene names follow the mouse nomenclature. Sequencing ends 4 residues short of the CDR3 end; the germline J gene provides the rest. The V and J genes are TRBV19 and TRBJ2-5; 8 nucleotides agree with TRBD1. Trimming at V came to 4 bases and at J to 2 bases, leaving 3 bases not matched to a gene. Germline V lookup: CDR1 FNHDT, CDR2 SITEND (reference sequence). The CDR3 totals 14 residues. Here the CDR3 reads CASSHRGFQDTQYF. CDR3 bases read: TGTGCCAGCAGTCACAGGGGGTTCCAAGAC.

This clone has just a few counts. Translating the DNA gives a protein that differs from the TCRdb entry at residue 12; the protein shown here is that DNA translation. Gene names and germline refer to mouse. The sequence runs out 3 residues before the end of the CDR3; the remainder is reconstructed from the germline J gene. The chain couples TRBV13-2 to TRBJ1-6; 7 nucleotides agree with TRBD1. TRBJ1-6 is an ORF for which the function is uncertain. Germline V gives CDR1 NNHNN, CDR2 SYGAGS (reference sequence). CDR3 length: 15 amino acids. J lost 7 bases, V lost 0 bases, and 4 bases had no gene match. The CDR3 bases that were read are TGTGCCAGCGGTGATGCGGGCAGGGGGAATTCGCCC. Protein: CASGDAGRGNSP. The complete CDR3 reads CASGDAGRGNSPLYF.

On this clone itself: Germline and genes: mouse. From the germline J gene comes the end of the CDR3, since the read stops 4 residues before it. The chain links TRBV1 to TRBJ2-7; TRBD1 matches at 10 bases. CDR1 and CDR2 from the germline V gene are NSQYPW and LRSPGD (reference sequence). There are 16 residues in the CDR3. CDR3 loop: CTCSAEKGTGEYEQYF. The CDR3 DNA, read in part, is TGCACCTGCAGTGCAGAAAAGGGGACAGGGGAATAT.

Only a few counts were recorded for this clone. The gene names given are mouse names. Read sequence stops 4 residues before the CDR3 end, and the germline J gene provides the missing end. The V gene is TRBV19, the J gene TRBJ1-1; D not resolved. CDR1 is FNHDT and CDR2 is SITEND in the germline V gene (reference sequence). There are 13 residues in the CDR3. CDR3 residues: CASSIAGVPEVFF. CDR3 bases read: TGTGCCAGCAGTATAGCTGGGGTCCCA.

This clone occurred many times. Genes and germline come from the mouse. The sequenced fragment ends 4 residues before the CDR3 boundary, so the rest is inferred from the germline J gene. The chain carries TRBV1 and TRBJ2-3; 9 bases map to TRBD2. V gave up 4 bases and J gave up 1 base; unmatched junction bases: 6. CDR1 is NSQYPW and CDR2 is LRSPGD in the germline V gene (reference sequence). The CDR3 is 16 residues long. The CDR3 reads CTCSGGLGGGAETLYF. Partial CDR3 DNA: TGCACCTGCAGTGGGGGACTGGGTGGTGGTGCAGAA.

This clone was seen a few times. Genes and germline are mouse. The CDR3 end lies 4 residues beyond the end of the read and is filled in from the germline J gene. The chain carries TRBV19 and TRBJ1-4; D unresolved. This CDR3 contains 14 residues. The germline V gene has CDR1 FNHDT and CDR2 SITEND (reference sequence). V was shortened by 2 bases and J by 1 base, with 6 bases between the two germline ends. Partial CDR3 DNA: TGTGCCAGCAGTATGAAAGGTTCCAACGAA. Encoded protein: CASSMKGSNE. The whole CDR3 protein is CASSMKGSNERLFF. The full variable domain, completed using reference TRBV19 and TRBJ1-4, is GGIITQTPKFLIGQEGQKLTLKCQQNFNHDTMYWYRQDSGKGLRLIYYSITENDLQKGDLSEGYDASREKKSSFSLTVTSAQKNEMAVFLCASSMKGSNERLFFGHGTKLSVL.

In the case of this clone: The genes are named according to mouse. Sequencing ends 4 residues short of the CDR3 end; the germline J gene provides the rest. The rearrangement joins TRBV1 to TRBJ2-1, with TRBD1 identical over 7 bases. Germline loops: CDR1 NSQYPW, CDR2 LRSPGD (reference sequence). V lost 3 bases and J lost 6; bases outside the gene matches: 5. The length of the CDR3 is 14 residues. Here the CDR3 reads CTCSAYRGGAEQFF. The DNA read from the CDR3 is TGCACCTGCAGTGCCTACAGGGGTGGTGCT.